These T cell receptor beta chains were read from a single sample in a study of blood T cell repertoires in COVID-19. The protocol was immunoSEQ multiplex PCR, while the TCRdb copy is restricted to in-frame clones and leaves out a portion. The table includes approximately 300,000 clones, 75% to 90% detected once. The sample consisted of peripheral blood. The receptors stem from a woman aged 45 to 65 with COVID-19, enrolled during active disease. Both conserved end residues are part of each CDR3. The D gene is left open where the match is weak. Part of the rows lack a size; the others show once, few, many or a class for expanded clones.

CDR3 DNA: TGTGCCAGCAGCTTTTTACACGACTATGGCTACACCTTC; CDR3 protein: CASSFLHDYGYTF; D gene: -; J gene: TRBJ1-2; clone size: -; V gene: TRBV13
CDR3 DNA: TGTGCCAGCAGCCAGAATTTATACTATGGCTACACCTTC; CDR3 protein: CASSQNLYYGYTF; D gene: -; J gene: TRBJ1-2; clone size: -; V gene: TRBV6-5
CDR3 DNA: TGTGCCAGCAGCTTCAACCAGGGGGCCGGGGAGACCCAGTACTTC; CDR3 protein: CASSFNQGAGETQYF; D gene: TRBD1; J gene: TRBJ2-5; clone size: -; V gene: TRBV3-1/TRBV3-2
CDR3 DNA: TGTGCCAGCAGCTTCCATGAGGGACTAGCCTCCGGGGAGCTGTTTTTT; CDR3 protein: CASSFHEGLASGELFF; D gene: TRBD2; J gene: TRBJ2-2; clone size: -; V gene: TRBV11-3
CDR3 DNA: TGTGCCAGTAATCCCCCCGGGACAGAGTTGGGCAATCAGCCCCAGCATTTT; CDR3 protein: CASNPPGTELGNQPQHF; D gene: TRBD1; J gene: TRBJ1-5; clone size: -; V gene: TRBV19
CDR3 DNA: TGTGCCAGCATCACGAGGGCGGCAGCATACAATGAGCAGTTCTTC; CDR3 protein: CASITRAAAYNEQFF; D gene: -; J gene: TRBJ2-1; clone size: -; V gene: TRBV28
CDR3 DNA: TGTGCCAGCTCACCGCTGGACAGGGACACTGAAGCTTTCTTT; CDR3 protein: CASSPLDRDTEAFF; D gene: TRBD1; J gene: TRBJ1-1; clone size: -; V gene: TRBV18
CDR3 DNA: TGTGCCAGCGCCGCGGGGCCTACTGGGGCCAACGTCCTGACTTTC; CDR3 protein: CASAAGPTGANVLTF; D gene: -; J gene: TRBJ2-6; clone size: -; V gene: TRBV6-4
CDR3 DNA: TGTGCCAGCAGTTTAGCGGGAGTTATTTACGAGCAGTACTTC; CDR3 protein: CASSLAGVIYEQYF; D gene: TRBD2; J gene: TRBJ2-7; clone size: -; V gene: TRBV2
CDR3 DNA: TGTGCCAGCAGCCAAGAAAGCGGGGTCGGGAACATTCAGTACTTC; CDR3 protein: CASSQESGVGNIQYF; D gene: TRBD2; J gene: TRBJ2-4; clone size: -; V gene: TRBV3-1/TRBV3-2
CDR3 DNA: TGTGCCAGCAGGAATAACAGGGATGTGAACACCATATATTTT; CDR3 protein: CASRNNRDVNTIYF; D gene: -; J gene: TRBJ1-3; clone size: -; V gene: TRBV2
CDR3 DNA: TGTGCCAGCAGTTACGCCACGGACTATAGTGTTTCACCCCTCCACTTT; CDR3 protein: CASSYATDYSVSPLHF; D gene: -; J gene: TRBJ1-6; clone size: -; V gene: TRBV6-5
CDR3 DNA: TGTGCCAGCAGCCAAGGAAGAATGGGTAACAGAAACTACGAGCAGTACTTC; CDR3 protein: CASSQGRMGNRNYEQYF; D gene: -; J gene: TRBJ2-7; clone size: once; V gene: TRBV3-1/TRBV3-2
CDR3 DNA: TGTGCCAGCAGCTTACGGACTAGCGGGAGTACCGATACGCAGTATTTT; CDR3 protein: CASSLRTSGSTDTQYF; D gene: TRBD2; J gene: TRBJ2-3; clone size: -; V gene: TRBV11-3
CDR3 DNA: TGTGCCAGCAGCTTGCCGGGACTAGCGGGAGGTAATGAGCAGTACTTC; CDR3 protein: CASSLPGLAGGNEQYF; D gene: TRBD2; J gene: TRBJ2-7; clone size: -; V gene: TRBV13
CDR3 DNA: TGCGCCAGCAGCCAAGGGAGGACAGATAGCAATCAGCCCCAGCATTTT; CDR3 protein: CASSQGRTDSNQPQHF; D gene: -; J gene: TRBJ1-5; clone size: -; V gene: TRBV4-3
CDR3 DNA: TGTGCCACCAGTGATGAGGGGGACAGGGCTGGCTACACCTTC; CDR3 protein: CATSDEGDRAGYTF; D gene: TRBD1; J gene: TRBJ1-2; clone size: -; V gene: TRBV24-1
CDR3 DNA: TGTGCCAGCAGCCAAGAGGGGGGATACACTGAAGCTTTCTTT; CDR3 protein: CASSQEGGYTEAFF; D gene: -; J gene: TRBJ1-1; clone size: -; V gene: TRBV3-1/TRBV3-2
CDR3 DNA: TGTGCCAGCAGTGGTGGAGGGGGCGTAGAGACCCAGTACTTC; CDR3 protein: CASSGGGGVETQYF; D gene: -; J gene: TRBJ2-5; clone size: -; V gene: TRBV2
CDR3 DNA: TGTGCCTGGAGTAGACAGTGGAGCGACCTTGGCTACACCTTC; CDR3 protein: CAWSRQWSDLGYTF; D gene: -; J gene: TRBJ1-2; clone size: -; V gene: TRBV30
CDR3 DNA: TGTGCCAGTTCTCTCGGGGTGAACACTGAAGCTTTCTTT; CDR3 protein: CASSLGVNTEAFF; D gene: -; J gene: TRBJ1-1; clone size: -; V gene: TRBV19
CDR3 DNA: TGCAGCGTCAGACAGAGCAACACTGAAGCTTTCTTT; CDR3 protein: CSVRQSNTEAFF; D gene: -; J gene: TRBJ1-1; clone size: -; V gene: TRBV29-1
CDR3 DNA: TGTGCCAGTAGTATTTCGGCTGAAGCTTTCTTT; CDR3 protein: CASSISAEAFF; D gene: -; J gene: TRBJ1-1; clone size: -; V gene: TRBV19
CDR3 DNA: TGTGCCAGCAGTTTACCTATCACGACAAGCACAGATACGCAGTATTTT; CDR3 protein: CASSLPITTSTDTQYF; D gene: -; J gene: TRBJ2-3; clone size: -; V gene: TRBV28
CDR3 DNA: TGTGCCTATCGCCGCTCGGGGGGCGGGGATACGCAGTATTTT; CDR3 protein: CAYRRSGGGDTQYF; D gene: -; J gene: TRBJ2-3; clone size: -; V gene: TRBV30